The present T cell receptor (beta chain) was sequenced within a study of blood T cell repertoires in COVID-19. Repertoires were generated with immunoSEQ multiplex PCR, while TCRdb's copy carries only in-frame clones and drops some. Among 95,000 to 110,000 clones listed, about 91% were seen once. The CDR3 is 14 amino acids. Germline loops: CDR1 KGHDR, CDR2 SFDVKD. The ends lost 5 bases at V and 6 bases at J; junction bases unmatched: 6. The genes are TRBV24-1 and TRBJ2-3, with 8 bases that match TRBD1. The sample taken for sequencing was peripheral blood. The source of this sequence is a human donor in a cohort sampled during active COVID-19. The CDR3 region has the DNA TGTGCCACCAGTGGGATGGACAGGGAGGATACGCAGTATTTT. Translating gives CATSGMDREDTQYF.